The 27 T cell receptor beta chains below all came from one sample that was sequenced in a study of blood T cell repertoires in COVID-19 (dated by TCRdb to 2018 to 2021). The library relied on the immunoSEQ multiplex PCR assay. TCRdb holds this immuneACCESS table with in-frame rearrangements only. Some clones are missing; in checked studies, unresolved V genes explain under half, and the rest has no known cause. The sample has a few hundred thousand clones on record, 80% to 90% of them singletons. 4% to 5.5% of the sample comes from the top ten. The sample comprised PBMCs or T cells enriched from blood (not recorded which). The receptor source for this set is a middle-aged woman with acute COVID-19.

The V and J genes are TRBV10-3 and TRBJ2-1, with D possibly TRBD1 on 5 matching bases. Germline assignment: CDR1 ENHRY and CDR2 SYGVKD. The CDR3 sequence is 14 residues long. V was trimmed by 10 bases and J by 7 bases, leaving 20 bases between them. Here the CDR3 reads CATYQDRGRNEQFF. The DNA for the CDR3 is TGTGCCACCTACCAAGACAGAGGAAGGAATGAGCAGTTCTTC.

This chain connects TRBV4-2 to TRBJ1-1; D is unresolved. Between the trimmed V and J ends, which lost 0 bases and 0 bases, there was a span of 23 bases. This CDR3 is built from 20 residues. CDR1 and CDR2 from the germline V gene are LGHNA and YNFKEQ. The CDR3 DNA reads as TGTGCCAGCAGCCAAGACGCAGCCCCCAGTGGGCGCTTGATGAACACTGAAGCTTTCTTT. This encodes CASSQDAAPSGRLMNTEAFF.

The genes are TRBV4-1 and TRBJ2-3; tentative D call: TRBD1 (5 bases). Trimming stripped 5 bases from V and 2 bases from J, with 17 bases between. This CDR3 has 16 amino acids. Germline loops: CDR1 MGHRA, CDR2 YSYEKL. For the CDR3, the DNA is TGCGCCAGCAGCTCCACGACCCCCAGGGACACAGATACGCAGTATTTT. Translated, it gives CASSSTTPRDTDTQYF.

CDR3 in DNA: TGTGCCACCAGCAGAGACCGGGCGGGAGGGCCTATAGATACGCAGTATTTT. This codes for CATSRDRAGGPIDTQYF. The chain combines TRBV15 with TRBJ2-3; TRBD2 aligns across 9 bases. Germline lookup yields CDR1 LNHNV and CDR2 YYDKDF (reference sequence). The CDR3 totals 17 residues. J was trimmed by 5 bases and V by 0 bases; bases with no gene match: 9. The variable domain in full, completed from reference TRBV15 and TRBJ2-3, reads DAMVIQNPRYQVTQFGKPVTLSCSQTLNHNVMYWYQQKSSQAPKLLFHYYDKDFNNEADTPDNFQSRRPNTSFCFLDIRSPGLGDTAMYLCATSRDRAGGPIDTQYFGPGTRLTVL.

The genes are TRBV4-3 and TRBJ1-5; TRBD1 might be the D (6 bases). CDR3 length: 15 residues. Germline loops: CDR1 LGHNA, CDR2 YSLEER. The ends were cut back, 0 bases at V and 4 bases at J, with 10 bases in the middle. The CDR3 reads CASSQDQGLNQPQHF. CDR3 coding DNA: TGCGCCAGCAGCCAAGACCAGGGGCTGAATCAGCCCCAGCATTTT.

The chain recombines TRBV28 with TRBJ1-1; 11 bases align to TRBD1. V dropped 6 bases and J dropped 1; count of bases not matched to a gene: 7. The CDR3 runs 16 residues. Germline V lookup: CDR1 MDHEN, CDR2 SYDVKM. The CDR3 reads CASSFGQGAWNTEAFF. CDR3 bases: TGTGCCAGCAGCTTCGGACAGGGGGCATGGAACACTGAAGCTTTCTTT.

The CDR3 DNA follows: TGCGCCAGCAGCCAAGCCTGGGACAGGACTAAGCCCCTCCACTTT. Translation gives CASSQAWDRTKPLHF. V and J are TRBV4-1 and TRBJ1-6, with 8 bases identical to TRBD1. The CDR3 length is 15 residues. Germline V CDR1 and CDR2: MGHRA, YSYEKL. The V segment lost 1 base and the J segment 13 bases; nucleotides outside the gene matches: 9.

The rearrangement uses TRBV28 and TRBJ1-6, with D unclear. Trimming removed 4 bases at V and 0 bases at J, with 13 bases between. The length of the CDR3 is 17 residues. Germline-derived CDR1 and CDR2 are MDHEN and SYDVKM. The CDR3 loop is CASSSRTDSSYNSPLHF. CDR3 bases: TGTGCCAGCAGTTCCCGGACTGATAGCTCCTATAATTCACCCCTCCACTTT. Full variable domain (outside the CDR3, taken from reference TRBV28 and TRBJ1-6): DVKVTQSSRYLVKRTGEKVFLECVQDMDHENMFWYRQDPGLGLRLIYFSYDVKMKEKGDIPEGYSVSREKKERFSLILESASTNQTSMYLCASSSRTDSSYNSPLHFGNGTRLTVT.

This chain connects TRBV3-1 (or the pseudogene TRBV3-2) to TRBJ1-2; TRBD1 aligns across 7 bases. Germline V gives CDR1 LGHDT, CDR2 YNNKEL (reference sequence). The CDR3 consists of 14 residues. V trimming: 4 bases; J trimming: 4 bases; junction bases outside the gene matches: 6. The CDR3 protein is CASSPWTGLYGYTF. For the CDR3, the DNA is TGTGCCAGCAGCCCCTGGACAGGCCTCTATGGCTACACCTTC.

The chain is built from TRBV7-6 and TRBJ2-3; TRBD2 matches at 7 bases. Per the germline V gene, CDR1 is SGHVS and CDR2 is FNYEAQ. Germline trimming cut 1 base from V and 7 bases from J; bases unmatched to any gene: 5. The CDR3 runs to 14 residues. This CDR3 is CASSLVLAPNTQYF. CDR3 sequence (DNA): TGTGCCAGCAGCTTAGTACTAGCGCCAAATACGCAGTATTTT. The variable domain in full, with the rest retrieved from reference TRBV7-6 and TRBJ2-3, is GAGVSQSPRYKVTKRGQDVALRCDPISGHVSLYWYRQALGQGPEFLTYFNYEAQQDKSGLPNDRFSAERPEGSISTLTIQRTEQRDSAMYRCASSLVLAPNTQYFGPGTRLTVL.

This clone was seen ten or more times. The chain's CDR3 is CASSQTGLGYGYTF. CDR3 coding DNA: TGCGCCAGCAGCCAGACAGGCCTGGGCTATGGCTACACCTTC. The chain links TRBV4-1 to TRBJ1-2, with D perhaps matching TRBD1 (6 bases). The CDR3 has 14 amino acids. Germline CDR1 reads MGHRA; CDR2 reads YSYEKL. V lost 3 bases to trimming and J lost 4 bases, with 12 bases between them.

The chain carries TRBV10-3 and TRBJ1-1; 7 positions agree with TRBD1. The V gene's germline CDR1 is ENHRY and CDR2 SYGVKD. The V segment lost 4 bases and the J segment 5 bases; nucleotides outside the gene matches: 19. The CDR3 loop spans 18 amino acids. CDR3 DNA: TGTGCCATCAGTGCCTTAACCCTCGACAGGGTACGGCGGACTGAAGCTTTCTTT. Translating gives CAISALTLDRVRRTEAFF.

The V gene is TRBV6-5, the J gene TRBJ2-5; no definite D call. Germline V gene data show CDR1 as MNHEY and CDR2 as SVGAGI. The CDR3 loop spans 15 amino acids. Deletions cut 2 bases from V and 1 base from J, with 11 bases between. DNA for the CDR3: TGTGCCAGCAGTTACGGGCAGAGCAGCCAAGAGACCCAGTACTTC. As protein: CASSYGQSSQETQYF.

The J gene is TRBJ1-6, the V gene TRBV7-9; D is perhaps TRBD1 (5 bases). This CDR3 contains 16 residues. Germline values: CDR1 SEHNR, CDR2 FQNEAQ (reference sequence). Trimming removed 5 bases from V and 3 bases from J, with 14 bases in between. The CDR3 coding sequence is TGTGCCAGCAGCCAGGGTCGGGCCATCTATAATTCACCCCTCCACTTT. Amino acids: CASSQGRAIYNSPLHF.

The rearrangement uses TRBV6-2 or TRBV6-3 and TRBJ1-5; no clear D. The germline V gene encodes CDR1 MNHEY and CDR2 SVGEGT. With 1 base removed from V and 4 bases from J, the gap between germline ends came to 11 bases. The CDR3 covers 15 residues. CDR3 loop: CASSYYREINQPQHF. The CDR3 DNA is TGTGCCAGCAGTTACTACAGAGAGATTAATCAGCCCCAGCATTTT.

The chain couples TRBV6-5 to TRBJ2-7; 8 bases map to TRBD2. V gave up 8 bases and J gave up 0 bases; unmatched junction bases: 6. The CDR3 runs 14 residues. The germline V gene encodes CDR1 MNHEY and CDR2 SVGAGI. CDR3 nucleotide sequence: TGTGCCAGCTGGAGGCGGGGGGCCTCCTACGAGCAGTACTTC. Translation: CASWRRGASYEQYF.

CDR3 in amino acids: CASSDSRGISPLHF. The CDR3 nucleotides read TGTGCCAGCAGTGATTCTAGGGGAATTTCACCCCTCCACTTT. The chain joins TRBV2 to TRBJ1-6; tentatively, D is TRBD1 (5 bases). V was trimmed by 3 bases and J by 9 bases, leaving 12 bases between them. Germline lookup yields CDR1 SNHLY and CDR2 FYNNEI. This CDR3 is built from 14 residues.

The chain couples TRBV19 to TRBJ1-2; 8 bases are shared with TRBD1. The CDR3 contains 13 residues. Germline V gene sequence: CDR1 LNHDA, CDR2 SQIVND (reference sequence). J lost 2 bases, V lost 11 bases, and 7 bases had no gene match. CDR3 residues: CAPRTGLNYGYTF. CDR3 DNA: TGTGCCCCTAGGACAGGGTTAAACTATGGCTACACCTTC. The variable domain in full, with the rest retrieved from reference TRBV19 and TRBJ1-2, is DGGITQSPKYLFRKEGQNVTLSCEQNLNHDAMYWYRQDPGQGLRLIYYSQIVNDFQKGDIAEGYSVSREKKESFPLTVTSAQKNPTAFYLCAPRTGLNYGYTFGSGTRLTVV.

This chain uses TRBV7-9 with TRBJ1-1; no clear D gene. V was clipped by 5 bases and J by 4 bases, with 17 bases between them. The germline CDR1 and CDR2 sequences are SEHNR and FQNEAQ (reference sequence). The CDR3 is 15 residues long. CDR3 sequence (DNA): TGTGCCAGCAGCCGACATGAGGGATTGGCCACTGAAGCTTTCTTT. Protein product: CASSRHEGLATEAFF.

This chain connects TRBV11-2 to TRBJ1-6; no firm D call. The V end was cut by 1 base, the J end by 4 bases, with 11 bases between. The germline gives CDR1 SGHAT, CDR2 FQNNGV. The CDR3 sequence is 16 residues long. CDR3 sequence (DNA): TGTGCCAGCAGCTTAGTTGGCAGGCCATATAATTCACCCCTCCACTTT. As protein: CASSLVGRPYNSPLHF. Using reference TRBV11-2 and TRBJ1-6 for the parts outside the CDR3, the full variable domain is EAGVAQSPRYKIIEKRQSVAFWCNPISGHATLYWYQQILGQGPKLLIQFQNNGVVDDSQLPKDRFSAERLKGVDSTLKIQPAKLEDSAVYLCASSLVGRPYNSPLHFGNGTRLTVT.

To note about this clone: Other DNA sequences within the sample encode an identical CDR3. CDR3 amino acids: CASSPGTGIHEQYF. CDR3 nucleotide sequence: TGTGCCAGCTCACCAGGGACAGGGATACACGAGCAGTACTTC. The chain links TRBV18 to TRBJ2-7, with TRBD1 identical over 9 bases. CDR1 and CDR2 (germline): KGHSH, LQKENI. CDR3 length: 14 amino acids. V gave up 2 bases and J gave up 5 bases; unmatched junction bases: 4.

The chain is built from TRBV27 and TRBJ2-7, with 9 bases matching TRBD1. The length of the CDR3 is 16 residues. Germline values: CDR1 MNHEY, CDR2 SMNVEV (reference sequence). Losses at the gene ends were 7 bases for V and 0 bases for J; bases not matched to a gene: 10. CDR3 sequence: CASIRTGGGSSYEQYF. CDR3 DNA: TGTGCCAGCATCAGAACAGGGGGCGGGAGCTCCTACGAGCAGTACTTC.

The gene calls are TRBV11-2 and TRBJ1-3; possibly TRBD1 for D (5 bases). Trimming shortened V by 5 bases and J by 2 bases, and 10 bases separated the two germline ends. The germline CDR1 and CDR2 sequences are SGHAT and FQNNGV. This CDR3 comprises 14 residues. The CDR3 coding sequence is TGTGCCAGCAGCCCAGGGATAGCTGGAAACACCATATATTTT. This translates into CASSPGIAGNTIYF.

This rearrangement joins TRBV5-4 to TRBJ2-3, with D perhaps TRBD1 (6 bases). Germline lookup yields CDR1 SGHNT and CDR2 YYREEE (reference sequence). V was clipped by 5 bases and J by 5 bases, with 9 bases between them. CDR3 size: 12 residues. The CDR3 DNA sequence: TGTGCCAGCAGATCAGGGGTAGATACGCAGTATTTT. Its translation is CASRSGVDTQYF. Looking up the rest from reference TRBV5-4 and TRBJ2-3 gives the full variable domain: ETGVTQSPTHLIKTRGQQVTLRCSSQSGHNTVSWYQQALGQGPQFIFQYYREEENGRGNFPPRFSGLQFPNYSSELNVNALELDDSALYLCASRSGVDTQYFGPGTRLTVL.

This clone has a handful of counts. The chain employs TRBV24-1 and TRBJ2-1, with 7 bases aligning to TRBD1. The CDR3 covers 15 residues. Germline lookup yields CDR1 KGHDR and CDR2 SFDVKD. Trimming at V came to 7 bases and at J to 8 bases, leaving 13 bases not matched to a gene. The CDR3 reads CATSIPRQGVYEQFF. The DNA for the CDR3 is TGTGCCACCAGCATCCCTCGACAGGGCGTCTATGAGCAGTTCTTC.

V usage is TRBV27 and J usage is TRBJ1-1, with 8 nucleotides matching TRBD1. Germline CDR1 and CDR2: MNHEY and SMNVEV (reference sequence). CDR3 length: 16 residues. Trimming cost V 0 bases and J 3 bases; bases outside gene matches: 6. CDR3 nucleotide sequence: TGTGCCAGCAGTTTATCATCCCAGGGGGCGTACACTGAAGCTTTCTTT. Its protein is CASSLSSQGAYTEAFF.

The chain employs TRBV2 and TRBJ1-6, with TRBD1 matching over 7 bases. The CDR3 is made up of 14 amino acids. Trimming removed 7 bases from V and 4 bases from J; junction bases left unmatched: 4. From germline, CDR1 is SNHLY and CDR2 FYNNEI. The CDR3 DNA reads as TGTGCCAGCACTCTGGGACAGTATAATTCACCCCTCCACTTT. Amino acid sequence: CASTLGQYNSPLHF.